Listed here are 8 T cell receptor beta chains from one sample, sequenced in a study of response to subunit inactivated influenza vaccine. TCRdb re-called the RT-PCR reads through MiXCR, storing one row per CDR3 protein. This sample has about 650,000 distinct CDR3 sequences, with approximately 15% found just once. The sample was PBMCs from blood, taken about 11 days after vaccination. The receptor source for this set is a man aged 50-60 years who received an inactivated influenza vaccine.

J is TRBJ2-3 and V is TRBV7-8; D unresolved. CDR3 length: 9 residues. Germline assignment: CDR1 SGHVS and CDR2 FQNEAQ. Trimming took off 8 bases at V and 4 bases at J, with 1 base between the two ends. CDR3 DNA: TGTGCCAGCCCAGATACGCAGTATTTT. Protein: CASPDTQYF. The variable domain in full, with the rest retrieved from reference TRBV7-8 and TRBJ2-3, is GAGVSQSPRYKVAKRGQDVALRCDPISGHVSLFWYQQALGQGPEFLTYFQNEAQLDKSGLPSDRFFAERPEGSVSTLKIQRTQQEDSAVYLCASPDTQYFGPGTRLTVL.

This clonotype was picked up a small number of times. The chain recombines TRBV4-1 with TRBJ2-5; perhaps TRBD2 as D (6 bases). In germline, CDR1 is MGHRA, CDR2 YSYEKL. The CDR3 is 19 residues long. Trimming shortened V by 0 bases and J by 0 bases, and 20 bases separated the two germline ends. CDR3 amino acids: CASSQDFLRGTPNQETQYF. The CDR3 nucleotides are TGCGCCAGCAGCCAAGATTTTTTACGGGGGACCCCGAACCAAGAGACCCAGTACTTC.

The genes are TRBV10-3 and TRBJ1-1, with D possibly matching TRBD1 (6 bases). CDR1 is ENHRY and CDR2 is SYGVKD in the germline V gene. V was shortened by 3 bases and J by 6 bases, with 14 bases between the two germline ends. The length of the CDR3 is 14 residues. CDR3 sequence reads: CAISDPTGPPEAFF. The CDR3 DNA sequence: TGTGCCATCAGTGACCCGACAGGACCACCTGAAGCTTTCTTT.

V usage is TRBV11-2 and J usage is TRBJ1-2; D not resolved. V dropped 0 bases and J dropped 4 bases, with 12 bases sitting between them. CDR3 length equals 15 residues. Germline values: CDR1 SGHAT, CDR2 FQNNGV. CDR3 sequence: CASSLDWGDTYGYTF. In DNA form, the CDR3 reads TGTGCCAGCAGCTTAGATTGGGGAGACACCTATGGCTACACCTTC. Looking up the rest from reference TRBV11-2 and TRBJ1-2 gives the full variable domain: EAGVAQSPRYKIIEKRQSVAFWCNPISGHATLYWYQQILGQGPKLLIQFQNNGVVDDSQLPKDRFSAERLKGVDSTLKIQPAKLEDSAVYLCASSLDWGDTYGYTFGSGTRLTVV.

This clonotype was counted only a few times. The rearrangement joins TRBV10-3 to TRBJ1-2; TRBD1 agrees at 9 bases. The CDR3 is made up of 15 amino acids. Trimming at V came to 4 bases and at J to 8 bases, leaving 11 bases not matched to a gene. CDR1 and CDR2 (germline): ENHRY, SYGVKD. CDR3 protein: CAISGSGTGSRGYTF. The CDR3 DNA is TGTGCCATCAGTGGTTCCGGGACAGGGTCCCGAGGCTACACCTTC.

Notes on this clonotype: Given the absence of the conserved phenylalanine or tryptophan at the CDR3 end, a read error is likely. The CDR3 nucleotides read TGTGCCAGCAGCTTCTTAGCGGGGCCGAACACCGGGGAGCTGTTTCTT. Translating gives CASSFLAGPNTGELFL. V and J are TRBV7-9 and TRBJ2-2; 8 bases fit TRBD2. V shed 3 bases, J shed 0 bases, and the junction held 3 bases outside the gene matches. CDR3 length: 16 residues. Germline CDR1 reads SEHNR; CDR2 reads FQNEAQ (reference sequence).

V is TRBV7-2 and J is TRBJ2-7; D may match TRBD1 or TRBD2 (5 bases each). The CDR3 loop spans 16 amino acids. Germline V gene sequence: CDR1 SGHTA, CDR2 FQGNSA. V was pared by 5 bases and J by 4 bases, with 21 bases between. DNA for the CDR3: TGTGCCAGCAGCGACCCCGGGACGGGTCCGGCGTACGAGCAGTACTTC. This codes for CASSDPGTGPAYEQYF. Drawing the rest from reference TRBV7-2 and TRBJ2-7, the complete variable domain is GAGVSQSPSNKVTEKGKDVELRCDPISGHTALYWYRQSLGQGLEFLIYFQGNSAPDKSGLPSDRFSAERTGGSVSTLTIQRTQQEDSAVYLCASSDPGTGPAYEQYFGPGTRLTVT.

This clonotype was counted ten times or more. This rearrangement joins TRBV3-1 to TRBJ1-1; no clear D. V was cut by 2 bases and J by 1 base, with 5 bases left in between. The germline V gene has CDR1 LGHDT and CDR2 YNNKEL (reference sequence). The CDR3 is 13 amino acids. CDR3 in DNA: TGTGCCAGCAGCCAAAGGAGGAACACTGAAGCTTTCTTT. It translates to CASSQRRNTEAFF.